This TCR beta chain was retrieved from a study of cytomegalovirus exposure and HLA in healthy donors. PCR involved 60 Vbeta and 13 Jbeta primers. Some clones are missing from TCRdb's copy, which holds only in-frame ones; the method was immunoSEQ multiplex PCR. The table has some 170,000 clones, roughly three quarters seen once; the top ten hold approximately 5%. The CDR3 has 14 amino acids. CDR1 and CDR2 from the germline V gene are SNHLY and FYNNEI. V was cut by 6 bases and J by 1 base, with 12 bases left in between. This sequence originates from a man in his late teens or twenties in good health and CMV-seropositive. The chain carries TRBV2 and TRBJ1-1; D may be TRBD1 (5 bases). The sequenced sample consisted of PBMCs. In DNA, the CDR3 is TGTGCCAGCAGCCCCTTGGGGGGGAACACTGAAGCTTTCTTT. Protein: CASSPLGGNTEAFF.